These 20 T cell receptor beta chains share one sample of origin, sequenced in a study of T cell repertoires in cytomegalovirus infection. No antigen is known for these receptors. TCRdb independently ran MiXCR on the reads; one entry per CDR3 protein. The sample lists approximately 1,000,000 distinct CDR3 sequences; about a third were seen once. The source material was cultured CD8+ T cells from PBMCs, sampled from culture after CMV antigen stimulation. These receptors were obtained from a human donor in good health (CMV status not recorded). Some clones in this sample may be carry-over from other donors' samples.

This clonotype was observed a few times. This chain uses TRBV2 with TRBJ1-2; maybe TRBD1 (5 bases). CDR1 is SNHLY, CDR2 FYNNEI, per germline. Trimming cost V 0 bases and J 4 bases, with 6 bases left between them. The CDR3 is 13 amino acids. CDR3 bases: TGTGCCAGCAGTGAAGCCGGGACCTATGGCTACACCTTC. This gives the protein CASSEAGTYGYTF.

The V call is TRBV15, the J call TRBJ1-5; TRBD1 is a possible D gene (5 bases). Trimming shortened V by 6 bases and J by 7 bases, and 10 bases separated the two germline ends. The germline gives CDR1 LNHNV, CDR2 YYDKDF (reference sequence). CDR3 size: 12 residues. The CDR3 DNA reads as TGTGCCACCAGTCCAGGGAAGCAGCCCCAGCATTTT. It encodes CATSPGKQPQHF.

This clonotype came up a few times. The rearrangement joins TRBV9 to TRBJ2-6; D is possibly TRBD2 (5 bases). The V gene's germline CDR1 is SGDLS and CDR2 YYNGEE. The CDR3 runs to 16 residues. V was trimmed by 6 bases and J by 0 bases, leaving 13 bases between them. CDR3 protein: CASTSRGPSGANVLTF. The CDR3 DNA is TGTGCCAGCACCTCTCGAGGGCCCTCTGGGGCCAACGTCCTGACTTTC.

The chain is built from TRBV14 and TRBJ2-1, with 9 bases matching TRBD1. The V segment lost 4 bases and the J segment 6 bases; nucleotides outside the gene matches: 7. Germline loops: CDR1 SGHDN, CDR2 FVKESK. The CDR3 runs 15 residues. The CDR3 DNA sequence: TGTGCCAGCAGCCCGTACCGGGACAGGGTCAATGAGCAGTTCTTC. The encoded protein is CASSPYRDRVNEQFF.

Comment on this clonotype: A much more abundant neighbour one base away suggests this may be a read error. The CDR3 nucleotides read TGTGCCAACATCCTTACCATTACAGGGGTCAACACAGATACGCAGTATTTT. It encodes CANILTITGVNTDTQYF. The J gene is TRBJ2-3, the V gene TRBV7-6, with 7 positions matching TRBD1. Germline V gene sequence: CDR1 SGHVS, CDR2 FNYEAQ. This CDR3 contains 17 residues. The ends lost 10 bases at V and 2 bases at J; junction bases unmatched: 18.

The chain employs TRBV12-3 or TRBV12-4 and TRBJ2-7, with D uncertain. The CDR3 spans 15 residues. The V end was cut by 2 bases, the J end by 4 bases, with 15 bases between. The CDR3 spells CASSLIGQPLYEQYV. Written as DNA, the CDR3 is TGTGCCAGCAGTTTAATCGGGCAGCCTTTGTACGAGCAGTACGTC.

This clonotype was counted between two and nine times. The V gene is TRBV29-1, the J gene TRBJ2-2, with a possible D match to TRBD2 (6 bases). The germline V gene has CDR1 SQVTM and CDR2 ANQGSEA. The V gene lost 5 bases and the J gene lost 9 bases, with 22 bases spanning the gap. The CDR3 is made up of 15 amino acids. The CDR3 DNA reads as TGCAGCGTTTTAGGACACCGAGGGAGGAACCGGGAGCTGTTTTTT. Protein: CSVLGHRGRNRELFF.

This clonotype was detected only a few times. The chain combines TRBV13 with TRBJ2-2; D remains unclear. Trimming left V 4 bases short and J 6 bases short, with 18 bases between. The germline gives CDR1 PRHDT, CDR2 FYEKMQ (reference sequence). This CDR3 spans 16 amino acids. CDR3 DNA: TGTGCCAGCAGCTCGACTTCTCTCCCCGAACCCGGGGAGCTGTTTTTT. Translation gives CASSSTSLPEPGELFF.

This clonotype showed up many times. The gene calls are TRBV7-2 and TRBJ1-2; D possibly corresponds to TRBD1 (5 bases). From germline, CDR1 is SGHTA and CDR2 FQGNSA. The CDR3 covers 14 residues. Trimming cost V 0 bases and J 10 bases, with 15 bases left between them. The CDR3 DNA reads TGTGCCAGCAGCTTAGCGGGAGGGGCCTGGGACTACACCTTC. Protein sequence: CASSLAGGAWDYTF.

The gene calls are TRBV12-3 or TRBV12-4 and TRBJ2-6; 9 bases are a match to TRBD1. This CDR3 contains 18 residues. V lost 6 bases and J lost 0; bases outside the gene matches: 9. The CDR3 reads CASSRRDRAFSGANVLTF. The CDR3 DNA sequence: TGTGCCAGCAGCCGACGGGACAGGGCCTTCTCTGGGGCCAACGTCCTGACTTTC.

V and J are TRBV7-4 and TRBJ2-3; TRBD1 aligns across 8 bases. The junction had 5 bases not matched to a gene; V was cut back by 3 bases and J by 0 bases. The V gene's germline CDR1 is SGHVT and CDR2 SQSDAQ. The CDR3 covers 16 residues. This CDR3 is CASSFPGQESTDTQYF. The CDR3 coding sequence is TGTGCCAGCAGCTTCCCGGGACAGGAGAGCACAGATACGCAGTATTTT.

The chain is built from TRBV12-3 or TRBV12-4 and TRBJ1-5; D gene ambiguous. V was pared by 5 bases and J by 3 bases, with 17 bases between. The CDR3 sequence is 16 residues long. The CDR3 is CASSNDPGGYNQPQHF. CDR3 sequence (DNA): TGTGCCAGCAGTAATGACCCGGGTGGGTACAATCAGCCCCAGCATTTT.

The chain recombines TRBV6-6 with TRBJ1-5; tentatively, D is TRBD1 (5 bases). This CDR3 spans 15 amino acids. Germline-derived CDR1 and CDR2 are MNHNY and SVGAGI (reference sequence). Trimming removed 2 bases at V and 0 bases at J, with 8 bases between. CDR3 region: CASSYGADSNQPQHF. The CDR3 nucleotides are TGTGCCAGCAGTTACGGGGCAGATAGCAATCAGCCCCAGCATTTT.

This clonotype was detected a few times. This chain joins TRBV6-1 and TRBJ1-1, with D possibly matching TRBD1 (5 bases). CDR1 and CDR2 from the germline V gene are MNHNS and SASEGT. V lost 4 bases to trimming and J lost 0 bases, with 12 bases between them. The CDR3 totals 15 residues. The CDR3: CASSVYTGMNTEAFF. The DNA of the CDR3 is TGTGCCAGCAGTGTCTATACAGGCATGAACACTGAAGCTTTCTTT.

At least ten counts were recorded for this clonotype. The rearrangement joins TRBV20-1 to TRBJ2-1; TRBD2 aligns across 12 bases. Trimming at V came to 3 bases and at J to 3 bases, leaving 12 bases not matched to a gene. The CDR3 totals 18 residues. Germline-derived CDR1 and CDR2 are DFQATT and SNEGSKA (reference sequence). CDR3 sequence reads: CSARKTSGSSIRYNEQFF. In DNA form, the CDR3 reads TGCAGTGCTAGGAAGACTAGCGGGAGCTCAATACGCTACAATGAGCAGTTCTTC.

This clonotype was seen only a few times. This chain joins TRBV2 and TRBJ2-6; possibly TRBD1 or TRBD2 for D (5 bases each). This CDR3 is 18 amino acids long. Germline CDR1 and CDR2: SNHLY and FYNNEI. With 2 bases removed from V and 0 bases from J, the gap between germline ends came to 14 bases. The CDR3 spells CASSERGGVYSGANVLTF. The CDR3 DNA reads as TGTGCCAGCAGTGAACGGGGCGGTGTCTACTCTGGGGCCAACGTCCTGACTTTC.

This chain uses TRBV4-3 with TRBJ2-1; 13 nucleotides line up with TRBD2. V trimming: 0 bases; J trimming: 2 bases; junction bases outside the gene matches: 16. This CDR3 is 22 amino acids long. Per the germline V gene, CDR1 is LGHNA and CDR2 is YSLEER. The CDR3 DNA is TGCGCCAGCAGCCAAGATATGAAGAGTGGACTAGCGGGGGAAATTACCTACAATGAGCAGTTCTTC. This sequence encodes CASSQDMKSGLAGEITYNEQFF.

In this sample, this clonotype turned up a few times. The V and J genes are TRBV27 and TRBJ1-1; D is unresolved. Germline CDR1 and CDR2: MNHEY and SMNVEV (reference sequence). V lost 9 bases to trimming and J lost 1 base, with 15 bases between them. The length of the CDR3 is 14 residues. The CDR3 DNA sequence: TGTGCCAGTTCCCACGTGGCAGGGAACACTGAAGCTTTCTTT. Translation: CASSHVAGNTEAFF.

The chain recombines TRBV7-4 with TRBJ2-2, with 11 bases matching TRBD2. The CDR3 is 15 amino acids. Germline assignment: CDR1 SGHVT and CDR2 SQSDAQ. Unmatched junction bases numbered 6, after V lost 6 bases and J lost 6 bases. The CDR3 sequence is CASSAPGLAAGELFF. CDR3 bases: TGTGCCAGCAGTGCACCGGGACTAGCGGCCGGGGAGCTGTTTTTT. The variable domain in full, completed from reference TRBV7-4 and TRBJ2-2, reads GAGVSQSPRYKVAKRGRDVALRCDSISGHVTLYWYRQTLGQGSEVLTYSQSDAQRDKSGRPSGRFSAERPERSVSTLKIQRTEQGDSAVYLCASSAPGLAAGELFFGEGSRLTVL.

The table lists this clonotype with a few counts. The chain joins TRBV7-3 to TRBJ2-2, with D perhaps assigned TRBD1 or TRBD2 (5 bases each). Looked up from germline, CDR1 is SGHTA and CDR2 is FQGTGA. V gave up 0 bases and J gave up 6 bases, with 8 bases separating them. This CDR3 is 14 amino acids long. The CDR3 DNA reads TGTGCCAGCAGCTTAACTGGGGGTTCCGGGGAGCTGTTTTTT. Amino acids: CASSLTGGSGELFF.